This T cell receptor beta chain emerged from a study of shared clonotypes between healthy human individuals. The assay was immunoSEQ multiplex PCR, and TCRdb's table has in-frame clones only and misses some. The table has about 470,000 clones, about 85% seen once. There are 12 residues in the CDR3. The germline CDR1 and CDR2 sequences are MDHEN and SYDVKM. V was clipped by 8 bases and J by 2 bases, with 10 bases between them. The clonotype was recovered from a woman aged 40 to 50 in good health. Some clones in this sample may be carry-over from other donors' samples. The sequenced sample was PBMCs. This chain joins TRBV28 and TRBJ2-7, with D hard to call. The CDR3 region is CASSSSPYEQYF. CDR3 DNA sequence: TGTGCCAGCTCAAGCTCCCCCTACGAGCAGTACTTC.